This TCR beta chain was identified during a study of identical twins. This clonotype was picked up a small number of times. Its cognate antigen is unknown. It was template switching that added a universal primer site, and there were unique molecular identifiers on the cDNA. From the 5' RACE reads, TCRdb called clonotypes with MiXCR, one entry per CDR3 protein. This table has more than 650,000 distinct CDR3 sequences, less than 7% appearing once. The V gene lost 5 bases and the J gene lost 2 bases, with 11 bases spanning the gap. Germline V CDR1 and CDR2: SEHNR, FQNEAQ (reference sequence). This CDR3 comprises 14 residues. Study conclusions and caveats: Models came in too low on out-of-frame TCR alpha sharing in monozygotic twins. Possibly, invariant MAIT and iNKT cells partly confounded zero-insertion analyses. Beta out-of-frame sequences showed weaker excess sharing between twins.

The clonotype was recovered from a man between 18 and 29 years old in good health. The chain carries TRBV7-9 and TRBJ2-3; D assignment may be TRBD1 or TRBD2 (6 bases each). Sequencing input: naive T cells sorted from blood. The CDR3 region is CASSPRGHTDTQYF. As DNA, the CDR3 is TGTGCCAGCAGCCCACGGGGGCACACAGATACGCAGTATTTT.